These 31 T cell receptor beta chains came from one sample sequenced in a study of PD-1 blockade in classical Hodgkin lymphoma (TCRdb year 2020). The sample's time point, from its label and the paper: cycle 2 day 1 (C2D1) of nivolumab. All trial patients had relapsed after autologous stem cell transplantation, with cohorts A, B and C differing in prior brentuximab vedotin exposure. Libraries were made using the immunoSEQ multiplex PCR assay. The source is immuneACCESS, and TCRdb retained only in-frame sequences with V and J called. Part of the clones is not carried over; for the studies checked, unresolved V genes explain less than half of this, and the remainder is unexplained. In all, the sample holds 100,000 to 120,000 clones, and 89% of those were seen once. The leading ten clones occupy approximately 20% of the sample. The source was peripheral blood mononuclear cells (PBMCs), collected before the second cycle of nivolumab. The source is a human donor with classical Hodgkin lymphoma.

The chain is built from TRBV19 and TRBJ2-3, with D uncertain. Germline-derived CDR1 and CDR2 are LNHDA and SQIVND (reference sequence). The V gene lost 6 bases and the J gene lost 2 bases, with 24 bases spanning the gap. The CDR3 loop spans 18 amino acids. The CDR3 region has the DNA TGTGCCAGTAGGGGCCCCGGATCGTCTTCCTCCCTCACAGATACGCAGTATTTT. It yields the protein CASRGPGSSSSLTDTQYF.

The sample holds one count of this clone. CDR3 in DNA: TGTGCCAGCAGTTTCGGACTAGCGGACAATGAGCAGTTCTTC. The encoded protein is CASSFGLADNEQFF. The genes are TRBV28 and TRBJ2-1, with 10 bases fitting TRBD2. CDR1 MDHEN and CDR2 SYDVKM come from the germline V gene. This CDR3 spans 14 amino acids. Losses at the gene ends were 3 bases for V and 5 bases for J; bases not matched to a gene: 1.

The chain uses TRBV6-5 and TRBJ2-1; a possible D gene is TRBD1 (5 bases). V lost 8 bases and J 7 bases, leaving 12 bases between the germline ends. Per the germline V gene, CDR1 is MNHEY and CDR2 is SVGAGI. This CDR3 spans 12 amino acids. CDR3 nucleotide sequence: TGTGCCAGCGGATATAGGGGTAATGAGCAGTTCTTC. Translation gives CASGYRGNEQFF.

This chain's CDR3 is CASSSGQPPYEQYF. The CDR3, as DNA: TGTGCCAGCAGCTCGGGACAGCCACCCTACGAGCAGTACTTC. The V and J genes are TRBV14 and TRBJ2-7, with 7 bases that match TRBD1. This CDR3 has 14 residues. CDR1 is SGHDN, CDR2 FVKESK, per germline. Unmatched junction bases numbered 6, after V lost 5 bases and J lost 2 bases.

The chain is built from TRBV20-1 and TRBJ1-1; D is undetermined. This CDR3 contains 11 residues. Per germline, CDR1 DFQATT and CDR2 SNEGSKA (reference sequence). V dropped 8 bases and J dropped 3 bases, with 10 bases sitting between them. CDR3 residues: CSQALYTEAFF. CDR3 nucleotide sequence: TGCAGTCAGGCCCTATACACTGAAGCTTTCTTT.

V usage is TRBV10-3 and J usage is TRBJ1-1; 8 bases align to TRBD1. J gave up 1 base and V 4 bases, and 8 bases lay outside the gene matches. The CDR3 covers 16 residues. CDR1 is ENHRY, CDR2 SYGVKD, per germline. The CDR3 nucleotides are TGTGCCATCAGTGTGAACACCGGGACAGGGAACACTGAAGCTTTCTTT. This encodes CAISVNTGTGNTEAFF.

The chain is built from TRBV11-2 and TRBJ1-1; 7 bases are a match to TRBD1. Germline lookup yields CDR1 SGHAT and CDR2 FQNNGV. The CDR3 totals 14 residues. J was trimmed by 4 bases and V by 5 bases; bases with no gene match: 7. CDR3 loop: CASSPWEGATEAFF. In DNA form, the CDR3 reads TGTGCCAGCAGCCCTTGGGAGGGGGCCACTGAAGCTTTCTTT.

CDR3 nucleotides: TGTGCCAGCACCCCGTATGGGCCGGATGAAAAACTGTTTTTT. Encoded protein: CASTPYGPDEKLFF. The chain employs TRBV6-6 and TRBJ1-4, with D unclear. CDR1 is MNHNY, CDR2 SVGAGI, per germline (reference sequence). There are 14 residues in the CDR3. Trimming took off 7 bases at V and 6 bases at J, with 15 bases between the two ends.

This chain connects TRBV2 to TRBJ1-6; D unresolved. Per the germline V gene, CDR1 is SNHLY and CDR2 is FYNNEI. Trimming stripped 6 bases from V and 10 bases from J, with 16 bases between. The CDR3 spans 14 residues. CDR3 sequence reads: CASRASFQASPLHF. The CDR3 DNA reads TGTGCCAGCAGGGCCAGCTTCCAAGCGTCACCCCTCCACTTT. Full variable domain (outside the CDR3, taken from reference TRBV2 and TRBJ1-6): EPEVTQTPSHQVTQMGQEVILRCVPISNHLYFYWYRQILGQKVEFLVSFYNNEISEKSEIFDDQFSVERPDGSNFTLKIRSTKLEDSAMYFCASRASFQASPLHFGNGTRLTVT.

The chain joins TRBV11-2 to TRBJ2-3, with D uncertain. Trimming cost V 1 base and J 2 bases, with 10 bases left between them. Germline lookup yields CDR1 SGHAT and CDR2 FQNNGV. The CDR3 contains 15 residues. The CDR3 sequence is CASSLGASHTDTQYF. The CDR3 DNA follows: TGTGCCAGCAGCTTAGGTGCTAGTCACACAGATACGCAGTATTTT.

Only a few counts were recorded for this clone. The sample holds other DNA sequences that translate to the same CDR3. The rearrangement joins TRBV9 to TRBJ2-7, with 9 bases that match TRBD1. The germline CDR1 and CDR2 sequences are SGDLS and YYNGEE. The CDR3 totals 12 residues. The V and J ends lost 7 bases and 3 bases, in that order; junction bases with no gene match: 2. The CDR3 DNA sequence: TGTGCCAGCTCGGGACAGGGCTACGAGCAGTACTTC. It yields the protein CASSGQGYEQYF.

The chain uses TRBV7-2 and TRBJ2-3; 9 bases are a match to TRBD2. The CDR3 contains 12 residues. The trim removed 5 bases at V and 12 bases at J, leaving 6 bases unmatched. Germline-derived CDR1 and CDR2 are SGHTA and FQGNSA. In DNA form, the CDR3 reads TGTGCCAGCAGCCCAGCCGGGACTAGCCAGTATTTT. Translation gives CASSPAGTSQYF. Full variable domain (missing parts from reference TRBV7-2 and TRBJ2-3): GAGVSQSPSNKVTEKGKDVELRCDPISGHTALYWYRQSLGQGLEFLIYFQGNSAPDKSGLPSDRFSAERTGGSVSTLTIQRTQQEDSAVYLCASSPAGTSQYFGPGTRLTVL.

V usage is TRBV6-6 and J usage is TRBJ2-7, with D perhaps given as TRBD1 or TRBD2 (5 bases each). V was pared by 4 bases and J by 1 base, with 17 bases between. The CDR3 sequence is 16 residues long. Germline CDR1 MNHNY, CDR2 SVGAGI (reference sequence). The CDR3 sequence: CASSSSTGTPSYEQYF. The CDR3 nucleotides are TGTGCCAGCAGTTCTTCTACCGGGACCCCTTCCTACGAGCAGTACTTC.

This chain connects TRBV7-2 to TRBJ1-2; TRBD1 matches at 7 bases. Germline V gene sequence: CDR1 SGHTA, CDR2 FQGNSA. The CDR3 totals 14 residues. V was pared by 5 bases and J by 8 bases, with 11 bases of the junction left unmatched. The CDR3 nucleotides read TGTGCCAGCAGCGCAGAGGGGGCGGCGGGGGGCTACACCTTC. This sequence encodes CASSAEGAAGGYTF.

V and J are TRBV6-6 and TRBJ1-2; no clear D gene. The V end was cut by 1 base, the J end by 5 bases, with 2 bases between. The CDR3 length is 11 residues. Germline V CDR1 and CDR2: MNHNY, SVGAGI (reference sequence). The CDR3 protein is CASSYLYGYTF. The CDR3 DNA reads TGTGCCAGCAGTTACTTATATGGCTACACCTTC.

The J gene is TRBJ2-3, the V gene TRBV6-6, with 13 bases lining up with TRBD2. Germline-derived CDR1 and CDR2 are MNHNY and SVGAGI (reference sequence). V was pared by 4 bases and J by 5 bases, with 6 bases of the junction left unmatched. This CDR3 spans 16 amino acids. CDR3 residues: CASSSTGLAGRDTQYF. The CDR3 DNA reads as TGTGCCAGCAGTTCAACGGGACTAGCGGGAAGAGATACGCAGTATTTT.

The genes are TRBV2 and TRBJ2-5; unclear D gene. Germline V gene data show CDR1 as SNHLY and CDR2 as FYNNEI. The length of the CDR3 is 13 residues. Trimming took off 4 bases at V and 0 bases at J, with 6 bases between the two ends. In nucleotides, the CDR3 is TGTGCCAGCAGTGTAAACTACCAAGAGACCCAGTACTTC. Translation: CASSVNYQETQYF.

There are a few counts of this clone. This rearrangement joins TRBV20-1 to TRBJ1-1; D ambiguous. CDR1 and CDR2 (germline): DFQATT, SNEGSKA (reference sequence). V lost 3 bases to trimming and J lost 7 bases, with 3 bases between them. This CDR3 spans 9 amino acids. CDR3 in DNA: TGCAGTGCTAGGGGTGAAGCTTTCTTT. It codes for CSARGEAFF.

This clone has a single count. The rearrangement uses TRBV5-4 and TRBJ1-1; D not certain. CDR1 is SGHNT and CDR2 is YYREEE in the germline V gene (reference sequence). The V end lost 0 bases, the J end lost 0 bases, and 3 bases lay between the germline ends. This CDR3 spans 13 amino acids. CDR3 DNA sequence: TGTGCCAGCAGCTTGGATATGAACACTGAAGCTTTCTTT. Encoded protein: CASSLDMNTEAFF. Variable domain in full (rest from reference TRBV5-4 and TRBJ1-1): ETGVTQSPTHLIKTRGQQVTLRCSSQSGHNTVSWYQQALGQGPQFIFQYYREEENGRGNFPPRFSGLQFPNYSSELNVNALELDDSALYLCASSLDMNTEAFFGQGTRLTVV.

This clone was counted between two and nine times. The chain joins TRBV4-1 to TRBJ2-2; D is unclear. The CDR3 length is 12 residues. Germline V gives CDR1 MGHRA, CDR2 YSYEKL. V lost 2 bases and J lost 6, with 4 bases in between. The DNA for the CDR3 is TGCGCCAGCAGCCAATTGGCCGGGGAGCTGTTTTTT. Translating gives CASSQLAGELFF.

V usage is TRBV28 and J usage is TRBJ1-1; a weak D match, TRBD1 (6 bases). Per germline, CDR1 MDHEN and CDR2 SYDVKM. Trimming cost V 10 bases and J 8 bases, with 14 bases left between them. This CDR3 has 11 amino acids. CDR3 loop: CAIGRGKEAFF. The DNA for the CDR3 is TGTGCCATCGGTAGGGGGAAGGAAGCTTTCTTT.

V gene TRBV27 combines with J gene TRBJ2-1; tentatively, D is TRBD2 (5 bases). In germline, CDR1 is MNHEY, CDR2 SMNVEV (reference sequence). This CDR3 has 16 amino acids. Trimming stripped 6 bases from V and 1 base from J, with 16 bases between. The CDR3 sequence is CASSNPGDRSYNEQFF. Here the CDR3 DNA reads TGTGCCAGCAGCAATCCCGGGGATAGGTCCTACAATGAGCAGTTCTTC.

The J gene is TRBJ2-5, the V gene TRBV25-1; D is tentatively TRBD1 or TRBD2 (5 bases each). The CDR3 extends over 13 amino acids. V was shortened by 1 base and J by 2 bases, with 5 bases between the two germline ends. The germline gives CDR1 MGHDK, CDR2 SYGVNS. The CDR3 reads CASSEWGQETQYF. The CDR3 DNA follows: TGTGCCAGCAGTGAATGGGGGCAAGAGACCCAGTACTTC.

The CDR3 protein is CASSTTRQSSSGNTIYF. The CDR3 nucleotides read TGTGCCAGTAGTACCACCCGACAGAGTAGCTCTGGAAACACCATATATTTT. V and J are TRBV19 and TRBJ1-3; D may be TRBD1 (5 bases). Germline V gene sequence: CDR1 LNHDA, CDR2 SQIVND (reference sequence). The CDR3 contains 17 residues. V lost 4 bases to trimming and J lost 0 bases, with 16 bases between them.

V and J are TRBV7-6 and TRBJ2-5; tentative D call: TRBD1 (6 bases). The germline gives CDR1 SGHVS, CDR2 FNYEAQ. V lost 3 bases, J lost 5 bases, and 19 bases lay in between. The CDR3 contains 16 residues. In nucleotides, the CDR3 is TGTGCCAGCAGCTTTTCACCGCGACAGGACCGGGAGACCCAGTACTTC. Translated, it gives CASSFSPRQDRETQYF.

The table lists this clone with a count of one. This chain joins TRBV7-2 and TRBJ2-7; possibly TRBD1 for D (6 bases). CDR3 length equals 15 residues. Trimming removed 5 bases from V and 8 bases from J, with 22 bases in between. Per the germline V gene, CDR1 is SGHTA and CDR2 is FQGNSA. The DNA of the CDR3 is TGTGCCAGCAGCCCCACGGCTGGGACAAGCGGAAAGCAGTACTTC. Translated, it gives CASSPTAGTSGKQYF.

CDR3 in amino acids: CASSLSLGSGSPGELFF. CDR3 DNA: TGTGCCAGCAGCTTATCCCTCGGTAGCGGGAGTCCCGGGGAGCTGTTTTTT. The V call is TRBV13, the J call TRBJ2-2; TRBD2 matches 9 bases. The CDR3 covers 17 residues. Per the germline V gene, CDR1 is PRHDT and CDR2 is FYEKMQ (reference sequence). After removal of 2 bases from V and 6 bases from J, the junction contained 10 bases not matched to a gene.

V is TRBV5-6 and J is TRBJ1-6; D unclear. The CDR3 sequence is 13 residues long. CDR1 and CDR2 from the germline V gene are SGHDT and YYEEEE. The V and J ends lost 4 bases and 8 bases respectively, with 10 bases between them. In DNA, the CDR3 is TGTGCCAGCAGCCCCGCCTCTTATTCACCCCTCCACTTT. It yields the protein CASSPASYSPLHF.

The chain carries TRBV7-9 and TRBJ2-7; D is ambiguous. V was trimmed by 5 bases and J by 6 bases, leaving 11 bases between them. Germline CDR1 SEHNR, CDR2 FQNEAQ (reference sequence). The CDR3 extends over 12 amino acids. The CDR3 DNA is TGTGCCAGCAGCCAGATAGTATCCGAGCAGTACTTC. This codes for CASSQIVSEQYF.

This chain connects TRBV4-3 to TRBJ2-5; maybe TRBD1 (6 bases). Per germline, CDR1 LGHNA and CDR2 YSLEER. Trimming left V 0 bases short and J 2 bases short, with 16 bases between. The CDR3 is 17 amino acids. The CDR3 spells CASSQDIITGTQETQYF. CDR3 nucleotides: TGCGCCAGCAGCCAAGATATCATAACAGGGACACAAGAGACCCAGTACTTC.

The chain has TRBV6-5 and TRBJ2-4, with 7 nucleotides matching TRBD1. The V segment lost 7 bases and the J segment 2 bases; nucleotides outside the gene matches: 8. The germline V gene has CDR1 MNHEY and CDR2 SVGAGI. The CDR3 consists of 15 residues. CDR3 coding DNA: TGTGCCAGCACCCGGACAGGAGCAACCAAAAACATTCAGTACTTC. This encodes CASTRTGATKNIQYF.